Listed here are 10 T cell receptor beta chains from one sample, sequenced in a study of control samples from healthy donors and cancer patients. Assay: immunoSEQ multiplex PCR; the TCRdb copy retains only in-frame clones and omits some. The repertoire includes over 110,000 clones, around nine tenths of them detected once, and 8.5% to 9.5% sits in the top ten. Material: blood. The receptors were sampled from a woman in her twenties or thirties in good health.

The V and J genes are TRBV5-5 and TRBJ2-1; 13 bases are a match to TRBD2. Trimming at V came to 3 bases and at J to 8 bases, leaving 8 bases not matched to a gene. This CDR3 comprises 16 residues. Per germline, CDR1 SGHKS and CDR2 YYEKEE (reference sequence). Here the CDR3 reads CASSYLTSGRAYEQFF. The CDR3, as DNA: TGTGCCAGCAGCTATCTTACTAGCGGGAGGGCCTATGAGCAGTTCTTC.

This clone turned up a few times. CDR3 loop: CASSSRLAYNEQFF. In nucleotides, the CDR3 is TGTGCCAGCAGCTCTAGACTAGCCTACAATGAGCAGTTCTTC. J is TRBJ2-1 and V is TRBV7-9; D possibly corresponds to TRBD2 (6 bases). In germline, CDR1 is SEHNR, CDR2 FQNEAQ (reference sequence). V dropped 4 bases and J dropped 2 bases, with 9 bases sitting between them. This CDR3 has 14 amino acids.

V usage is TRBV5-1 and J usage is TRBJ1-2; D unclear. Germline assignment: CDR1 SGHRS and CDR2 YFSETQ. The CDR3 runs 15 residues. V gave up 0 bases and J gave up 4 bases, with 13 bases separating them. The CDR3 region has the DNA TGCGCCAGCAGCTTGGCCGTGGGGAGAGGCTATGGCTACACCTTC. Protein sequence: CASSLAVGRGYGYTF.

The V and J genes are TRBV7-2 and TRBJ2-3, with TRBD2 matching over 12 bases. The CDR3 consists of 17 residues. Germline V CDR1 and CDR2: SGHTA, FQGNSA. Germline trimming cut 2 bases from V and 6 bases from J; bases unmatched to any gene: 9. CDR3 coding DNA: TGTGCCAGCAGCTTATCGCCTAGCGGGAGGGGTATGGATACGCAGTATTTT. It is translated as CASSLSPSGRGMDTQYF.

The CDR3 is CASYEQGSPRLYF. DNA of the CDR3: TGTGCCAGCTACGAACAGGGATCCCCCCGGCTGTACTTC. The chain is built from TRBV27 and TRBJ2-7; maybe TRBD1 (6 bases). CDR1 MNHEY and CDR2 SMNVEV come from the germline V gene (reference sequence). The CDR3 extends over 13 amino acids. Between the trimmed V and J ends, which lost 8 bases and 12 bases, there was a span of 23 bases.

The chain carries TRBV5-1 and TRBJ1-4; 7 bases align to TRBD1. This CDR3 region has 14 residues. The V segment lost 2 bases and the J segment 7 bases; nucleotides outside the gene matches: 5. CDR1 is SGHRS, CDR2 YFSETQ, per germline. The CDR3 here is CASSFTGAIEKLFF. CDR3 nucleotide sequence: TGCGCCAGCAGCTTTACAGGGGCCATTGAAAAACTGTTTTTT.

This chain joins TRBV6-5 and TRBJ1-2; D not certain. Looked up from germline, CDR1 is MNHEY and CDR2 is SVGAGI. The V gene lost 2 bases and the J gene lost 8 bases, with 15 bases spanning the gap. The CDR3 contains 14 residues. The CDR3 loop reads CASSYRPDGLGYTF. CDR3 DNA sequence: TGTGCCAGCAGTTACCGGCCGGACGGGTTAGGCTACACCTTC.

This chain connects TRBV19 to TRBJ1-2; D may be TRBD1 (6 bases). This CDR3 region has 15 residues. The germline V gene has CDR1 LNHDA and CDR2 SQIVND (reference sequence). Between the trimmed V and J ends, which lost 3 bases and 2 bases, there was a span of 13 bases. CDR3 DNA: TGTGCCAGTAGTATCATTGACAGGTTCAACTATGGCTACACCTTC. Translated, it gives CASSIIDRFNYGYTF.

This chain uses TRBV27 with TRBJ2-1, with D hard to call. Germline lookup yields CDR1 MNHEY and CDR2 SMNVEV (reference sequence). The V end was cut by 5 bases, the J end by 5 bases, with 4 bases between. The CDR3 spans 11 residues. The CDR3 nucleotides read TGTGCCAGCAGTAAGCACAATGAGCAGTTCTTC. Amino acid sequence: CASSKHNEQFF.

The CDR3 region has the DNA TGTGCCTGGAACCAACAGGGGGCGCAAAATTCACCCCTCCACTTT. Its translation: CAWNQQGAQNSPLHF. V is TRBV30 and J is TRBJ1-6, with 9 bases identical to TRBD1. V shed 4 bases, J shed 7 bases, and the junction held 8 bases outside the gene matches. Germline-derived CDR1 and CDR2 are GTSNPN and SVGIG (reference sequence). This CDR3 has 15 residues.